This TCR beta chain is drawn from a study of T cell responses to AZD1222 COVID-19 vaccine. TCRdb's copy holds only in-frame clones and misses some; the assay was immunoSEQ multiplex PCR. The data show 180,000 or so clones, with nearly 95% seen just once and around 1.9% held by the top ten. Trimming cost V 7 bases and J 7 bases, with 23 bases left between them. Germline V CDR1 and CDR2: SNHLY, FYNNEI. The CDR3 spans 16 residues. This chain uses TRBV2 with TRBJ2-1; perhaps TRBD1 as D (6 bases). The TCR was taken from an adult who received the AZD1222 COVID-19 vaccine. This specimen consisted of peripheral blood, obtained 28 days after the second AZD1222 dose. The CDR3 spells CASTGNRGRGVNEQFF. The CDR3 DNA sequence: TGTGCCAGCACCGGGAATCGGGGCAGGGGAGTGAATGAGCAGTTCTTC.